This T cell receptor beta chain was identified during a study of blood T cell repertoires in COVID-19. Assay used: immunoSEQ multiplex PCR; TCRdb lists only in-frame clones, some missing. The data contain around 130,000 clones, about 74% of them singletons. The sample consisted of peripheral blood. The clonotype was recovered from a man aged 50 to 59 with acute or convalescent COVID-19.

Written as DNA, the CDR3 is TGTGCCAGCAGTTCGTCGACAGAGTCCTACGAGCAGTACTTC. It codes for CASSSSTESYEQYF. This chain uses TRBV6-4 with TRBJ2-7, with D possibly being TRBD1 (5 bases). This CDR3 is built from 14 residues. The V and J ends lost 5 bases and 1 base respectively, with 12 bases between them. CDR1 is MRHNA and CDR2 is SNTAGT in the germline V gene.